Listed here are 18 T cell receptor beta chains from one sample, sequenced in a study of blood T cells in healthy people across ages (dated by TCRdb to between 2014 and 2017). Receptors were amplified or captured by 5' RACE. These reads were obtained on an Illumina HiSeq 2500. A second PCR of roughly 7 to 12 cycles was performed with a sample-barcoded 5' primer and a J-beta primer mix. The public reads were run again by TCRdb, first through fastp at Q25 and then through MiXCR, and only productive beta chains were kept. One record per CDR3 amino acid sequence lists the most common genes and DNA. Present in this sample are 900,000 to 950,000 distinct CDR3 sequences, roughly 29% of which were seen just once. Roughly 10% of the sample lies in the top ten. This sample also appeared in a second study, on T cells of mothers and their children.

The material sequenced was blood. Source of these receptors: a middle-aged woman in good health.

With regard to this clonotype: A much larger clone differs from this one at a single base, so this may be a read error. This sequence joins TRBV10-3 and TRBJ2-5, with a possible D match to TRBD2 (5 bases). The J call is uncertain, as TRBJ2-7 better fits the DNA end. This CDR3 is built from 13 residues. Germline V gene sequence: CDR1 ENHRY, CDR2 SYGVKD. The CDR3 bases are TGTGCCATCAGTGAGTCGCCGGAGGTCGAGCAGTACTTC. This gives the protein CAISESPEVEQYF.

This chain connects TRBV2 to TRBJ2-1; perhaps TRBD2 as D (6 bases). The ends were cut back, 1 base at V and 5 bases at J, with 12 bases in the middle. The CDR3 runs 15 residues. The germline CDR1 and CDR2 sequences are SNHLY and FYNNEI. CDR3 DNA: TGTGCCAGCAGTGAAGAGGTAGCGGCCCACAATGAGCAGTTCTTC. Encoded protein: CASSEEVAAHNEQFF.

This clonotype was observed a handful of times. The genes are TRBV7-2 and TRBJ2-5, with 9 bases aligning to TRBD1. The CDR3 consists of 15 residues. After removal of 3 bases from V and 5 bases from J, the junction contained 7 bases not matched to a gene. The germline CDR1 and CDR2 sequences are SGHTA and FQGNSA. CDR3 bases: TGTGCCAGCAGCTTCGGGACAGGGTTAGTCGAGACCCAGTACTTC. It translates to CASSFGTGLVETQYF.

This clonotype was observed a few times. The chain joins TRBV12-3 or TRBV12-4 to TRBJ1-1; 7 nucleotides match TRBD1. J gave up 0 bases and V 4 bases, and 8 bases lay outside the gene matches. The CDR3 length is 16 residues. CDR3 DNA: TGTGCCAGCAGTTCGCCCCTGGGACAGATGAACACTGAAGCTTTCTTT. Translated: CASSSPLGQMNTEAFF.

This clonotype turned up a few times. This chain joins TRBV29-1 and TRBJ2-2; 8 nucleotides line up with TRBD2. Germline V CDR1 and CDR2: SQVTM, ANQGSEA. The trim removed 8 bases at V and 4 bases at J, leaving 9 bases unmatched. This CDR3 has 14 amino acids. The CDR3 loop is CSTLAGPGTGELFF. The DNA of the CDR3 is TGCAGCACCTTAGCGGGGCCGGGCACCGGGGAGCTGTTTTTT.

A remark on this clonotype: An end of the junction does not agree with germline; a read error may underlie this. This rearrangement joins TRBV11-2 to TRBJ2-5, with a possible D match to TRBD1 (6 bases). The last part of the DNA fits TRBJ2-7 better; the J call may be wrong. The CDR3 runs to 13 residues. CDR1 SGHAT and CDR2 FQNNGV come from the germline V gene. The CDR3 loop reads CTSSSTQGYEQYF. CDR3 nucleotides: TGTACCAGCAGCTCTACACAGGGCTACGAGCAGTACTTC.

This clonotype showed up just a few times. The chain is built from TRBV24-1 and TRBJ1-5; D gene unclear. The CDR3 is 16 amino acids. Germline V gene data show CDR1 as KGHDR and CDR2 as SFDVKD. Trimming cost V 3 bases and J 1 base, with 12 bases left between them. CDR3 residues: CATSDRKTQSNQPQHF. The CDR3 nucleotides are TGTGCCACCAGTGATCGTAAGACCCAAAGCAATCAGCCCCAGCATTTT.

This clonotype was observed many times. The J gene is TRBJ2-5, the V gene TRBV18; 12 bases map to TRBD1. Trimming took 1 base from V and 4 from J; bases not matched to a gene: 4. This CDR3 region has 16 residues. CDR1 and CDR2 (germline): KGHSH, LQKENI. The CDR3 loop reads CASSPRGTGGVETQYF. CDR3 DNA sequence: TGTGCCAGCTCACCACGCGGGACAGGGGGCGTAGAGACCCAGTACTTC.

The sample holds one count of this clonotype. The CDR3 reads CASSVATGGAGELFF. CDR3 bases: TGTGCCAGCAGCGTAGCTACGGGGGGAGCCGGGGAGCTGTTTTTT. This chain joins TRBV9 and TRBJ2-2, with 7 bases identical to TRBD2. Looked up from germline, CDR1 is SGDLS and CDR2 is YYNGEE. The CDR3 runs 15 residues. V dropped 0 bases and J dropped 6; count of bases not matched to a gene: 5.

This clonotype was picked up one time. The V and J genes are TRBV9 and TRBJ2-2; maybe TRBD1 (5 bases). The germline V and J ends were trimmed by 6 bases and 1 base, with 13 bases remaining between them. CDR1 is SGDLS and CDR2 is YYNGEE in the germline V gene. This CDR3 has 15 residues. CDR3 nucleotides: TGTGCCAGCACTCACAGGCCTGGGAACACCGGGGAGCTGTTTTTT. The encoded protein is CASTHRPGNTGELFF.

V gene TRBV13 combines with J gene TRBJ1-5; D possibly corresponds to TRBD1 (5 bases). V was trimmed by 5 bases and J by 3 bases, leaving 11 bases between them. CDR3 size: 14 residues. Looked up from germline, CDR1 is PRHDT and CDR2 is FYEKMQ (reference sequence). The CDR3 nucleotides read TGTGCCAGCAGCCTGGGACCTAACAATCAGCCCCAGCATTTT. This codes for CASSLGPNNQPQHF.

DNA for the CDR3: TGTGCCAGCAGCGCCCAAACAGGGGCAGGTGACGAGCAGTACTTC. Encoded protein: CASSAQTGAGDEQYF. This chain uses TRBV9 with TRBJ2-7; 7 bases map to TRBD1. CDR1 SGDLS and CDR2 YYNGEE come from the germline V gene. CDR3 size: 15 residues. V lost 3 bases and J lost 5; bases outside the gene matches: 11.

At least ten counts were recorded for this clonotype. This chain's CDR3 is CASSLQGSEQFF. The CDR3 region has the DNA TGTGCCAGCAGCCTACAGGGGAGTGAGCAGTTCTTC. The V gene is TRBV7-9, the J gene TRBJ2-1; TRBD1 matches at 7 bases. CDR1 is SEHNR and CDR2 is FQNEAQ in the germline V gene (reference sequence). The CDR3 contains 12 residues. V shed 5 bases, J shed 9 bases, and the junction held 4 bases outside the gene matches.

This clonotype was seen a few times. The chain combines TRBV9 with TRBJ2-3; D might be TRBD2 (6 bases). The germline V gene encodes CDR1 SGDLS and CDR2 YYNGEE. The V end lost 2 bases, the J end lost 5 bases, and 15 bases lay between the germline ends. The CDR3 is 15 residues long. The CDR3 DNA sequence: TGTGCCAGCAGCGTCGGGGGTCTCCTGGGAGATACGCAGTATTTT. This sequence encodes CASSVGGLLGDTQYF.

The J gene is TRBJ1-4, the V gene TRBV4-1, with 9 bases identical to TRBD1. Germline V gene data show CDR1 as MGHRA and CDR2 as YSYEKL. The CDR3 totals 15 residues. Trimming at V came to 4 bases and at J to 8 bases, leaving 8 bases not matched to a gene. CDR3 DNA: TGCGCCAGCAGCCCCATGACAGGGGGAATGGAAAAACTGTTTTTT. Protein: CASSPMTGGMEKLFF.

This clonotype was seen only a few times. The J gene is TRBJ1-1, the V gene TRBV15; D not resolved. The CDR3 consists of 16 residues. Germline values: CDR1 LNHNV, CDR2 YYDKDF (reference sequence). Trimming took off 0 bases at V and 1 base at J, with 12 bases between the two ends. The CDR3 bases are TGTGCCACCAGCAGAGAACCCCGACGGACGAACACTGAAGCTTTCTTT. As protein: CATSREPRRTNTEAFF.

The rearrangement uses TRBV7-9 and TRBJ1-2; weak D call: TRBD1 (6 bases). The CDR3 sequence is 12 residues long. With 6 bases removed from V and 8 bases from J, the gap between germline ends came to 13 bases. The V gene's germline CDR1 is SEHNR and CDR2 FQNEAQ (reference sequence). The chain's CDR3 is CASSPETGGYTF. The CDR3 nucleotides are TGTGCCAGCAGTCCTGAGACAGGCGGCTACACCTTC.

About this clonotype itself: This sequence may be a read error, since a much larger clone differs from it by one base. The J gene is TRBJ2-5, the V gene TRBV7-7; D is undetermined. Germline V gives CDR1 SSHAT, CDR2 FNYEAQ (reference sequence). The CDR3 is 13 amino acids. The CDR3 coding sequence is TGTGCTAGCAGCTTTGCGCACCAAGAGACCCAGTACTTC. This sequence encodes CASSFAHQETQYF.